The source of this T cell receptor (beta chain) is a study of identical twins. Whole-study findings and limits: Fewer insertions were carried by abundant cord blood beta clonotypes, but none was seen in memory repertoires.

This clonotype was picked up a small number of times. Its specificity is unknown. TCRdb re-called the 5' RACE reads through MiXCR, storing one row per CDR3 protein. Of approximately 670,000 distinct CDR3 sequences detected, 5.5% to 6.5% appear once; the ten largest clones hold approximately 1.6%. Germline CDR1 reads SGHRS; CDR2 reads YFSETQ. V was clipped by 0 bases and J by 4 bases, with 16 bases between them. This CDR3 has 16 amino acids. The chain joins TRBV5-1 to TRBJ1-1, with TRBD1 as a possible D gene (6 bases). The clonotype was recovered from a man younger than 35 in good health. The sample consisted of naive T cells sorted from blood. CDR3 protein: CASSLGTPGVSTEAFF. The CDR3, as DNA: TGCGCCAGCAGCTTGGGGACCCCAGGGGTGAGCACTGAAGCTTTCTTT.